In its sample, the clone carrying this T cell receptor beta chain was seen many times. What it binds is not known. This specimen comes from a study of immune heterogeneity within non-small cell lung tumors. Study-level background: There were a few squamous cell carcinomas, approximately nine non-squamous carcinomas and 1 tumor not otherwise specified.

Overall study findings and caveats: T-cell clonality in a given local region correlated moderately yet significantly with the local tumor mutational burden (R approximately 0.35). Recurrence of identical dominant CDR3 beta clonotypes was observed across intrapatient tumor sites, concomitant with site-unique high-frequency clones.

TCR beta CDR3 was amplified by multiplex PCR, first round 10 cycles, 32 V and 13 J primers. One entry per CDR3 protein, called by TCRdb with MiXCR from the multiplex PCR reads. The repertoire has 10,000 to 15,000 distinct CDR3 sequences, around 21% of them found once; the top ten carry approximately 4.6%. Template was bulk tumor genomic DNA, approximately 600 ng per sample. While surgery was under way, several biopsies spaced far apart were taken per primary tumor. Untreated, newly diagnosed non-small cell lung cancer patients underwent curative surgery. The TCR originated in a man in his 60s with non-small cell lung cancer. Sequenced: lung tumor tissue.

Here the CDR3 reads CSARDSSSYEQYF. The CDR3, as DNA: TGCAGTGCACGGGACAGCAGCTCCTACGAGCAGTACTTC. The J gene is TRBJ2-7, the V gene TRBV20-1; TRBD1 matches 7 bases. This CDR3 spans 13 amino acids. Germline values: CDR1 DFQATT, CDR2 SNEGSKA (reference sequence). The J segment lost 0 bases and the V segment lost 6 bases, leaving 5 bases of the junction unmatched.